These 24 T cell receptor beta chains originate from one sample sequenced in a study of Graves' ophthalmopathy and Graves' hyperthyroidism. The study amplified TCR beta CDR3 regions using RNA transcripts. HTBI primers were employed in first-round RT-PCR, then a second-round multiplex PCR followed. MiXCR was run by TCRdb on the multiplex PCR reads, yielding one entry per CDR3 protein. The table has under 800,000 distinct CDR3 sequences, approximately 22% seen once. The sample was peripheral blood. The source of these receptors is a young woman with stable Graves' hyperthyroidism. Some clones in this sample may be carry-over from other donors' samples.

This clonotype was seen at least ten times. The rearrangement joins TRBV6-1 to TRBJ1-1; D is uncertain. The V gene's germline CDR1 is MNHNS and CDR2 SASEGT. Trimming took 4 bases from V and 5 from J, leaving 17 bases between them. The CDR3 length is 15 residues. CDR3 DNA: TGTGCCAGCAGTGTAACGGGAGTCCGGGGTACTGAAGCTTTCTTT. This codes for CASSVTGVRGTEAFF.

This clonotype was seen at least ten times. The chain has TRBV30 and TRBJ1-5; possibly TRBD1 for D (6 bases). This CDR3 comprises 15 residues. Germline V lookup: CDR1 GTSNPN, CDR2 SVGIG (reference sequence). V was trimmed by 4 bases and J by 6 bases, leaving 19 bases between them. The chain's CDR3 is CAWTRQPGGSQPQHF. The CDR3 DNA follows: TGTGCCTGGACCCGTCAACCGGGGGGCAGTCAGCCCCAGCATTTT.

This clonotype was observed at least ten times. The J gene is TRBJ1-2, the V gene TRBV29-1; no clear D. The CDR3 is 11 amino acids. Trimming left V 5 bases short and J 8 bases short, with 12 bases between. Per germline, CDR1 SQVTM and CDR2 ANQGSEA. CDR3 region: CSVSRSAGYTF. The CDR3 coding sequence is TGCAGCGTTTCTAGATCGGCCGGCTACACCTTC.

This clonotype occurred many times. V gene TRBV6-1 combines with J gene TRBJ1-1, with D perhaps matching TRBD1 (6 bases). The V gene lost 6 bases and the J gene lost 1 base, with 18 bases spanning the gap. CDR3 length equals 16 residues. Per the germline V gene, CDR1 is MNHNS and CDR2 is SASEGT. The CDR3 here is CASSDPGGARNTEAFF. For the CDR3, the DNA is TGTGCCAGCAGCGACCCCGGGGGCGCGAGGAACACTGAAGCTTTCTTT.

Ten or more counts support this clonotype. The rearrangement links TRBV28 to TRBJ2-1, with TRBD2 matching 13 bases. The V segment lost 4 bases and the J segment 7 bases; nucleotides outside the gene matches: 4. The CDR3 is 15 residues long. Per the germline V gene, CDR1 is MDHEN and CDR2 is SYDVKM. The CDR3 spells CASSSTSGRFNEQFF. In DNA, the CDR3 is TGTGCCAGCAGTTCGACTAGCGGGAGGTTTAATGAGCAGTTCTTC.

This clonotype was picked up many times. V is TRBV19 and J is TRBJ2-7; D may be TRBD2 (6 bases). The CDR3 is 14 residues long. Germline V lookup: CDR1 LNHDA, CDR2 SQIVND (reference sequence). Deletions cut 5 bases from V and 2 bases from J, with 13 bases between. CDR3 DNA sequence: TGTGCCAGTAGTCCAAGCCGGAGGGCCTACGAGCAGTACTTC. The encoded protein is CASSPSRRAYEQYF.

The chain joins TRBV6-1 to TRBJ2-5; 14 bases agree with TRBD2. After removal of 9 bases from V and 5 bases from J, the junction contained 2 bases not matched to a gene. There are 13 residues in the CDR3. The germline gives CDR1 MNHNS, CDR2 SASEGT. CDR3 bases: TGTGCCAGTCGGACTAGCGGGAGGGAGACCCAGTACTTC. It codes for CASRTSGRETQYF.

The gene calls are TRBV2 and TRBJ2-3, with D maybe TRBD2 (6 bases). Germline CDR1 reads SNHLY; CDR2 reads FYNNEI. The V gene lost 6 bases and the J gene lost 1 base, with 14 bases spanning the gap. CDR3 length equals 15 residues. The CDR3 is CASRRTGSGTDTQYF. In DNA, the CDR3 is TGTGCCAGCAGGAGAACCGGGAGCGGCACAGATACGCAGTATTTT. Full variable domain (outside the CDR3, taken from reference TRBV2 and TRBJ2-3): EPEVTQTPSHQVTQMGQEVILRCVPISNHLYFYWYRQILGQKVEFLVSFYNNEISEKSEIFDDQFSVERPDGSNFTLKIRSTKLEDSAMYFCASRRTGSGTDTQYFGPGTRLTVL.

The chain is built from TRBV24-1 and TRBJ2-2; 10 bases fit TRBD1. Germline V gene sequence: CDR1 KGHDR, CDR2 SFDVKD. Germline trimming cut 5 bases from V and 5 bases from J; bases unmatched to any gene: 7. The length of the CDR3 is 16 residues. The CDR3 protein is CATSGPTGGRTGELFF. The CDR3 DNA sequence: TGTGCCACCAGTGGCCCGACAGGGGGCAGGACCGGGGAGCTGTTTTTT.

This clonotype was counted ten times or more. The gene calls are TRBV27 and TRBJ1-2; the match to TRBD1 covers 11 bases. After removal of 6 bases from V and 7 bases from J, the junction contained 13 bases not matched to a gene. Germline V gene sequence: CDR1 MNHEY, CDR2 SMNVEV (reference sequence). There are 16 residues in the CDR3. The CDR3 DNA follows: TGTGCCAGCAGGGAGTTGCCGGGACAGGGGGTTTCTGGCTACACCTTC. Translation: CASRELPGQGVSGYTF.

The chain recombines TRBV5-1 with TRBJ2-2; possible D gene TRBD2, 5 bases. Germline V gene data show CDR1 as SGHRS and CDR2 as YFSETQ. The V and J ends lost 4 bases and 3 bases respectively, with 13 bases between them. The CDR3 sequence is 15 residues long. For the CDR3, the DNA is TGCGCCAGCAGCCTTGGGGAGTCGGACACCGGGGAGCTGTTTTTT. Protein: CASSLGESDTGELFF.

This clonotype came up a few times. CDR3 sequence reads: CSADRALQETQYF. Here the CDR3 DNA reads TGCAGTGCGGACAGGGCGCTCCAAGAGACCCAGTACTTC. The rearrangement links TRBV20-1 to TRBJ2-5; 8 nucleotides align to TRBD1. CDR3 length: 13 amino acids. Germline CDR1 is DFQATT and CDR2 is SNEGSKA (reference sequence). Unmatched junction bases numbered 4, after V lost 6 bases and J lost 1 base.

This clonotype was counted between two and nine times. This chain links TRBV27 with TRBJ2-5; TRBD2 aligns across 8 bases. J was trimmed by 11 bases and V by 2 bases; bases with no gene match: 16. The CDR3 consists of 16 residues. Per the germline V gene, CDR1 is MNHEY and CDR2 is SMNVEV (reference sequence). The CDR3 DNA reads TGTGCCAGCAGTTTAGAGTGGCTAGCGGGTAGGAATGAGCAGTACTTC. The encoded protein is CASSLEWLAGRNEQYF.

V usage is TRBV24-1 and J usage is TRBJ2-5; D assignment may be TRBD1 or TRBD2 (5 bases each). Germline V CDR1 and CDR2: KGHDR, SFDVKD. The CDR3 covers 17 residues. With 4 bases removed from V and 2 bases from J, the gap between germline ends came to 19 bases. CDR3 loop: CATSDFTGLSTQETQYF. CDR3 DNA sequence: TGTGCCACCAGTGACTTTACAGGACTGTCGACTCAAGAGACCCAGTACTTC.

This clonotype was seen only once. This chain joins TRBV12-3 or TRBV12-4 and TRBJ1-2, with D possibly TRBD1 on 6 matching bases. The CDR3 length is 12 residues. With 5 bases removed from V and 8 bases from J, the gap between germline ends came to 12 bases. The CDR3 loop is CASSTGTFGYTF. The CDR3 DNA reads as TGTGCCAGCAGTACCGGGACATTCGGCTACACCTTC.

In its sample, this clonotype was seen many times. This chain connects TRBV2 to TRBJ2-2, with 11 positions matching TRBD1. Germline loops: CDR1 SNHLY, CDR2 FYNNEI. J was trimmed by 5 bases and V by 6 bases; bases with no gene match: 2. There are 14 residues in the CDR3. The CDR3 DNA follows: TGTGCCAGCAGGGGACAGGGGGATACCGGGGAGCTGTTTTTT. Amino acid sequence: CASRGQGDTGELFF.

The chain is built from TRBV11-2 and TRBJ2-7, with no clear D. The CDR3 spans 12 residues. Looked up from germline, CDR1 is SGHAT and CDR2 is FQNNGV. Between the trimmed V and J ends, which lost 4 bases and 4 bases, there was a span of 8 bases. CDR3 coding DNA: TGTGCCAGCAGCTCGCAACGGTACGAGCAGTACTTC. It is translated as CASSSQRYEQYF.

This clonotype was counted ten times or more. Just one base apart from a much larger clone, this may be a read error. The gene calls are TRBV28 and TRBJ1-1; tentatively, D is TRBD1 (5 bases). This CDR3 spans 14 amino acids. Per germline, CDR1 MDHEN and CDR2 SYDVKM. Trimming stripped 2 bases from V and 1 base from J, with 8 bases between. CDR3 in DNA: TGTGCCAGCAGTTTAAACAGGCAGAACACTGAAGCTTTCTTT. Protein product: CASSLNRQNTEAFF.

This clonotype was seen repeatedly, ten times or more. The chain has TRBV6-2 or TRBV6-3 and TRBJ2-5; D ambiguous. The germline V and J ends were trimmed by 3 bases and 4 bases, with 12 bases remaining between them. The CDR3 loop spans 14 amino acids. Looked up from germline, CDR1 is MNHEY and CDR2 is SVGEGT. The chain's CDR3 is CASSYSRTPETQYF. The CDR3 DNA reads TGTGCCAGCAGTTATTCAAGGACCCCAGAGACCCAGTACTTC.

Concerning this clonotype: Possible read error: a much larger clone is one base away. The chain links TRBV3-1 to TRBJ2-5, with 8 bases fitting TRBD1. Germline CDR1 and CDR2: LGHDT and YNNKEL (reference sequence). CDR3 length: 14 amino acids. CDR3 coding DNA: TGTGCCAGCAGCCAATCAGGGGGCCAAGAGACCCAGGACTTC. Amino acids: CASSQSGGQETQDF.

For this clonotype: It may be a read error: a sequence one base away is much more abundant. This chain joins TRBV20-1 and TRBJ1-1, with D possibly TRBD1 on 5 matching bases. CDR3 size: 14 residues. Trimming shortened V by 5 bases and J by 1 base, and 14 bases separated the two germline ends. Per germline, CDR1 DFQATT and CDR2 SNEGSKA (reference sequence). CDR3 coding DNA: TGCAGTGCTGGGGACCTAACAGCGAACACTGAAGCTTTCTTT. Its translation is CSAGDLTANTEAFF.

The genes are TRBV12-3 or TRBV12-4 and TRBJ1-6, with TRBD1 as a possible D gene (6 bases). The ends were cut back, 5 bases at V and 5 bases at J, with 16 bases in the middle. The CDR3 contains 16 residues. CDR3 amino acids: CASSLDSGGNNSPLHF. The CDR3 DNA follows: TGTGCCAGCAGTCTGGACTCGGGGGGCAATAATTCACCCCTCCACTTT.

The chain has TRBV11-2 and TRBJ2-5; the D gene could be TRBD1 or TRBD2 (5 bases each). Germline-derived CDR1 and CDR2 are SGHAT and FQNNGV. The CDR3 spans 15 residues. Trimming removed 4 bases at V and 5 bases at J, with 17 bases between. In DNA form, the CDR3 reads TGTGCCAGCAGCTCCGACTCGGGGCTGGGGGAGACCCAGTACTTC. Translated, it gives CASSSDSGLGETQYF.

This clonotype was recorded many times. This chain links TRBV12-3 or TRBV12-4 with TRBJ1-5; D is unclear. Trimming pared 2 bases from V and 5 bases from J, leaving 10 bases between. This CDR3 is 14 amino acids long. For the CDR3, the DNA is TGTGCCAGCAGTTTAAGGCACCAAGATCAGCCCCAGCATTTT. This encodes CASSLRHQDQPQHF.